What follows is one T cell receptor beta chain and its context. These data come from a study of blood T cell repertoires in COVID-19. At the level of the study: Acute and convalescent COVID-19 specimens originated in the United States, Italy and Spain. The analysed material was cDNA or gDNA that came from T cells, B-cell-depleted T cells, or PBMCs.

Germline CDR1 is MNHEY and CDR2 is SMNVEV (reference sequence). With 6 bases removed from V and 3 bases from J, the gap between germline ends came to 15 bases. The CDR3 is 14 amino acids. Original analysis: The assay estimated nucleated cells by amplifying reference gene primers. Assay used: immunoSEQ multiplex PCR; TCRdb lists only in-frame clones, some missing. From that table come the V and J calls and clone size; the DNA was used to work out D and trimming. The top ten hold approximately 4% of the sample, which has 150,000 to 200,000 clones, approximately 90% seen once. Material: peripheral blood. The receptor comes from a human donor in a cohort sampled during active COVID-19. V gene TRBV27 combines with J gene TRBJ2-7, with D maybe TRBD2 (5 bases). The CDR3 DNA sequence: TGTGCCAGCAGCCCGGGAAGCAGCAACTACGAGCAGTACTTC. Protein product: CASSPGSSNYEQYF.